In this sample, the clone carrying this TCR beta chain turned up many times. Germline CDR1 is SGHVS and CDR2 is FQNEAQ. With 5 bases removed from V and 0 bases from J, the gap between germline ends came to 8 bases. This CDR3 comprises 15 residues. From RNA transcripts, TCR beta CDR3 regions were amplified. During a first-round RT-PCR of the TCR CDR3, the HTBI primer set was used. Each CDR3 protein gets one entry after TCRdb re-called the multiplex PCR reads with MiXCR. There are over 650,000 distinct CDR3 sequences in the sample; nearly 45% occur only once, and about 7.2% lies in the top ten. This sample is drawn from a study of T cells in Graves' hyperthyroidism and ophthalmopathy.

The chain links TRBV7-8 to TRBJ2-6; either TRBD1 or TRBD2 may supply D (5 bases each). The receptor was isolated from an adult man with Graves' disease, either hyperthyroidism or ophthalmopathy (not recorded which). The sequenced material came from peripheral blood or thyroid tissue (not recorded which). The CDR3 nucleotides are TGTGCCAGCAGCCCGGGACCCTCTGGGGCCAACGTCCTGACTTTC. Translated: CASSPGPSGANVLTF.